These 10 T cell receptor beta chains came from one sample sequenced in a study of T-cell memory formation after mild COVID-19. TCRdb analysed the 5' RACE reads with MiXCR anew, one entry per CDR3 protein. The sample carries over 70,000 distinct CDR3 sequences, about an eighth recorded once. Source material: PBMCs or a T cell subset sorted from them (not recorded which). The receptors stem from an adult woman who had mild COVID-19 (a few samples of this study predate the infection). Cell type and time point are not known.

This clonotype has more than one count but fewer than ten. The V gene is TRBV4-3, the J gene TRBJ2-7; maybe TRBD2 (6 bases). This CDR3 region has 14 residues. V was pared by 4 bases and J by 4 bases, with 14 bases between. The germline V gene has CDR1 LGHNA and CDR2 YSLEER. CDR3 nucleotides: TGCGCCAGCAGCCCGGGGACTTTAGGGTACGAGCAGTACTTC. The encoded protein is CASSPGTLGYEQYF.

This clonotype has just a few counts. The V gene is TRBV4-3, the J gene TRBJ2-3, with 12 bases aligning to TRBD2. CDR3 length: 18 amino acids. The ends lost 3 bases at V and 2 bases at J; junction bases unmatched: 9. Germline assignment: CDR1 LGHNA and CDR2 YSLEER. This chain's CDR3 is CASSHQLAGGKLTDTQYF. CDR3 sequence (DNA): TGCGCCAGCAGCCACCAACTAGCGGGAGGCAAACTCACAGATACGCAGTATTTT.

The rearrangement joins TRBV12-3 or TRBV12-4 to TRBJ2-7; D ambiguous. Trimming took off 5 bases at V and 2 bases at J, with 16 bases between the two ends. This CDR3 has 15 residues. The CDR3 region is CASSPTTTRTYEQYF. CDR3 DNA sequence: TGTGCCAGCAGTCCAACAACTACAAGGACCTACGAGCAGTACTTC.

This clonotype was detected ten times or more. The chain's CDR3 is CASSYFATDTQYF. CDR3 nucleotide sequence: TGTGCCAGCAGTTACTTCGCCACAGATACGCAGTATTTT. The rearrangement links TRBV6-5 to TRBJ2-3, with no clear D. Deletions cut 1 base from V and 2 bases from J, with 4 bases between. The V gene's germline CDR1 is MNHEY and CDR2 SVGAGI. The CDR3 extends over 13 amino acids.

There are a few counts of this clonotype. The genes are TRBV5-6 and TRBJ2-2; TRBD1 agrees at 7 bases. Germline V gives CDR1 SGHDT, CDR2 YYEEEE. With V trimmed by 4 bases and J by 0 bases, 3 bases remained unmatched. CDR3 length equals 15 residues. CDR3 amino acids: CASSKQGTNTGELFF. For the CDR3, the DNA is TGTGCCAGCAGCAAACAGGGGACGAACACCGGGGAGCTGTTTTTT.

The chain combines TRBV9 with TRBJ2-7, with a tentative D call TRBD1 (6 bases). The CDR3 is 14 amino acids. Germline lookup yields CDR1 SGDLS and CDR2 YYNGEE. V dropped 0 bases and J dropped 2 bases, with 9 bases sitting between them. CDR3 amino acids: CASSVADSPYEQYF. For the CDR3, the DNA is TGTGCCAGCAGCGTAGCGGACAGTCCCTACGAGCAGTACTTC. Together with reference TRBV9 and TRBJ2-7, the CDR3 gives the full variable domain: DSGVTQTPKHLITATGQRVTLRCSPRSGDLSVYWYQQSLDQGLQFLIQYYNGEERAKGNILERFSAQQFPDLHSELNLSSLELGDSALYFCASSVADSPYEQYFGPGTRLTVT.

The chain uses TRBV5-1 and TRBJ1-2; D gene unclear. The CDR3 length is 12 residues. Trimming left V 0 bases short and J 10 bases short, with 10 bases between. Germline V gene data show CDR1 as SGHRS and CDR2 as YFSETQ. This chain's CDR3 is CASSLAEVDYTF. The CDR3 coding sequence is TGCGCCAGCAGCTTGGCCGAGGTTGACTACACCTTC.

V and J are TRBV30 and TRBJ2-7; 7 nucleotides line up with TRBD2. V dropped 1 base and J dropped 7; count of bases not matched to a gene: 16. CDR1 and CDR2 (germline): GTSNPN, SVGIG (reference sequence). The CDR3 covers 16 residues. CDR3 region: CAWSGSDFVVAGEQYF. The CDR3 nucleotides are TGTGCCTGGAGTGGGTCGGACTTTGTTGTAGCGGGTGAGCAGTACTTC.

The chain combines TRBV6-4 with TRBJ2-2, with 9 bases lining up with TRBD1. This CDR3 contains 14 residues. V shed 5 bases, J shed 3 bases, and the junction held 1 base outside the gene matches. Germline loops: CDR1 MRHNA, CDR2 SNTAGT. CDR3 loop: CASSRTGDTGELFF. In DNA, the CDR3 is TGTGCCAGCAGTCGGACAGGGGACACCGGGGAGCTGTTTTTT.

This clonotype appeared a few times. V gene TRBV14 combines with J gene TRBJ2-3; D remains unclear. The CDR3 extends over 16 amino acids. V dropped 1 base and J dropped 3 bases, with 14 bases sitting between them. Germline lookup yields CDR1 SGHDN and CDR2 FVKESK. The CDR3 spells CASSQVEDVRTDTQYF. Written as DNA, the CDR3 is TGTGCCAGCAGCCAAGTTGAGGATGTGAGGACAGATACGCAGTATTTT.